These 31 T cell receptor beta chains share one sample of origin, sequenced in a study of T-cell reconstitution after alpha-beta-depleted transplantation in children. The TCRbeta library was prepared with unique molecular identifiers. Each CDR3 protein is one row after TCRdb ran MiXCR on the PCR reads. The data show approximately 170,000 distinct CDR3 sequences, over 8.5% seen once. The sequences come from PBMCs, collected before TCRalphabeta/CD19-depleted stem cell transplant. The receptors here all came from a boy between 2 and 10 years old with acute myeloid leukemia, due to receive a stem cell transplant.

This clonotype was picked up many times. The chain has TRBV12-3 or TRBV12-4 and TRBJ1-2, with D perhaps TRBD1 (5 bases). Trimming pared 7 bases from V and 0 bases from J, leaving 15 bases between. This CDR3 spans 15 amino acids. In nucleotides, the CDR3 is TGTGCCAGCACCCCCGGGACGCCAGCTAACTATGGCTACACCTTC. It yields the protein CASTPGTPANYGYTF.

A few counts support this clonotype. As DNA, the CDR3 is TGCAGTGCTCGTACTTCCTCGCCGCAGGCCGGGGGCTCCTACAATGAGCAGTTCTTC. Its protein product is CSARTSSPQAGGSYNEQFF. The chain carries TRBV20-1 and TRBJ2-1; maybe TRBD2 (6 bases). Germline values: CDR1 DFQATT, CDR2 SNEGSKA (reference sequence). Trimming shortened V by 5 bases and J by 0 bases, and 26 bases separated the two germline ends. The CDR3 is 19 amino acids.

This clonotype showed up just a few times. In DNA form, the CDR3 reads TGCAGTGCCTCCGTTTTCATGAACACTGAAGCTTTCTTT. Amino acids: CSASVFMNTEAFF. The chain couples TRBV20-1 to TRBJ1-1; no firm D call. The CDR3 sequence is 13 residues long. V was cut by 6 bases and J by 0 bases, with 11 bases left in between. The germline gives CDR1 DFQATT, CDR2 SNEGSKA (reference sequence).

Ten or more counts support this clonotype. This chain uses TRBV7-9 with TRBJ2-7, with 8 bases fitting TRBD1. The CDR3 length is 13 residues. After removal of 5 bases from V and 2 bases from J, the junction contained 2 bases not matched to a gene. The germline V gene has CDR1 SEHNR and CDR2 FQNEAQ (reference sequence). The CDR3, as DNA: TGTGCCAGCAGCGACAGGGGTGCCTACGAGCAGTACTTC. Encoded protein: CASSDRGAYEQYF. Together with reference TRBV7-9 and TRBJ2-7, the CDR3 gives the full variable domain: DTGVSQNPRHKITKRGQNVTFRCDPISEHNRLYWYRQTLGQGPEFLTYFQNEAQLEKSRLLSDRFSAERPKGSFSTLEIQRTEQGDSAMYLCASSDRGAYEQYFGPGTRLTVT.

The table lists this clonotype with many counts. The chain links TRBV5-1 to TRBJ2-5; 7 bases line up with TRBD2. This CDR3 comprises 15 residues. With V trimmed by 0 bases and J by 1 base, 3 bases remained unmatched. CDR1 SGHRS and CDR2 YFSETQ come from the germline V gene. In nucleotides, the CDR3 is TGCGCCAGCAGCTTGGTCGGGGGGACCCAAGAGACCCAGTACTTC. Its protein is CASSLVGGTQETQYF.

This clonotype was observed at least ten times. The V gene is TRBV12-3 or TRBV12-4, the J gene TRBJ2-2, with 8 positions matching TRBD2. The J segment lost 3 bases and the V segment lost 6 bases, leaving 9 bases of the junction unmatched. This CDR3 has 16 residues. CDR3 bases: TGTGCCAGCAGGACAAGCGGGAGCGGCGACACCGGGGAGCTGTTTTTT. This sequence encodes CASRTSGSGDTGELFF.

This clonotype has at least ten counts. The gene calls are TRBV3-1 and TRBJ2-2; no clear D. CDR1 is LGHDT, CDR2 YNNKEL, per germline (reference sequence). This CDR3 contains 11 residues. The V end lost 1 base, the J end lost 7 bases, and 1 base lay between the germline ends. In nucleotides, the CDR3 is TGTGCCAGCAGCCAAGGCGGGGAGCTGTTTTTT. It is translated as CASSQGGELFF.

This clonotype has ten or more counts. V is TRBV3-1 and J is TRBJ1-5; TRBD1 agrees at 7 bases. Germline assignment: CDR1 LGHDT and CDR2 YNNKEL (reference sequence). J gave up 6 bases and V 1 base, and 3 bases lay outside the gene matches. CDR3 length: 14 amino acids. CDR3: CASSQVEGAQPQHF. CDR3 in DNA: TGTGCCAGCAGCCAAGTTGAGGGGGCTCAGCCCCAGCATTTT. Full variable domain (outside the CDR3, taken from reference TRBV3-1 and TRBJ1-5): DTAVSQTPKYLVTQMGNDKSIKCEQNLGHDTMYWYKQDSKKFLKIMFSYNNKELIINETVPNRFSPKSPDKAHLNLHINSLELGDSAVYFCASSQVEGAQPQHFGDGTRLSIL.

CDR3 loop: CAWSVAGGPPGELFF. The CDR3 DNA sequence: TGTGCCTGGAGTGTAGCGGGAGGGCCTCCCGGGGAGCTGTTTTTT. The chain employs TRBV30 and TRBJ2-2, with 10 positions matching TRBD2. Losses at the gene ends were 0 bases for V and 6 bases for J; bases not matched to a gene: 4. CDR1 GTSNPN and CDR2 SVGIG come from the germline V gene (reference sequence). The CDR3 covers 15 residues.

This clonotype was recorded at least ten times. The chain couples TRBV5-6 to TRBJ2-7; D might be TRBD2 (6 bases). CDR1 and CDR2 from the germline V gene are SGHDT and YYEEEE. V dropped 0 bases and J dropped 4 bases, with 8 bases sitting between them. This CDR3 has 13 residues. Written as DNA, the CDR3 is TGTGCCAGCAGCTTGGTGGGGGGATACGAGCAGTACGTC. Its protein is CASSLVGGYEQYV.

Comment on this clonotype: A much larger clone sits a single nucleotide away, making a read error possible. This chain links TRBV3-1 with TRBJ1-1, with a weak D call TRBD1 (5 bases). This CDR3 has 19 residues. Looked up from germline, CDR1 is LGHDT and CDR2 is YNNKEL (reference sequence). The DNA for the CDR3 is TGTGCCAGCTGCCAAGATTTCAGGGCGATTTGGGAACCTAACACTGAAGCTTTCTTT. Its translation: CASCQDFRAIWEPNTEAFF.

There are many counts of this clonotype. The chain recombines TRBV14 with TRBJ2-1, with unresolved D. V was trimmed by 1 base and J by 5 bases, leaving 6 bases between them. Germline CDR1 is SGHDN and CDR2 is FVKESK. The CDR3 is 13 amino acids. The CDR3 loop reads CASSQALHNEQFF. The CDR3 DNA reads TGTGCCAGCAGCCAAGCCTTGCACAATGAGCAGTTCTTC.

This clonotype was counted many times. The V and J genes are TRBV6-1 and TRBJ2-1; tentative D call: TRBD2 (5 bases). The germline V gene has CDR1 MNHNS and CDR2 SASEGT. The CDR3 covers 15 residues. V shed 5 bases and J shed 4 bases, with 15 bases lying between them. The CDR3: CASSPPGDGYNEQFF. The CDR3, as DNA: TGTGCCAGCAGTCCTCCCGGGGATGGGTACAATGAGCAGTTCTTC.

This clonotype was seen ten or more times. This sequence joins TRBV5-4 and TRBJ2-1; 12 bases match TRBD2. Unmatched junction bases numbered 4, after V lost 0 bases and J lost 3 bases. In germline, CDR1 is SGHNT, CDR2 YYREEE (reference sequence). The CDR3 has 17 residues. In DNA form, the CDR3 reads TGTGCCAGCAGCTTGGCCGGGGGACTAGCGGGCTACAATGAGCAGTTCTTC. This codes for CASSLAGGLAGYNEQFF. Supplemented by reference TRBV5-4 and TRBJ2-1, the full variable domain reads ETGVTQSPTHLIKTRGQQVTLRCSSQSGHNTVSWYQQALGQGPQFIFQYYREEENGRGNFPPRFSGLQFPNYSSELNVNALELDDSALYLCASSLAGGLAGYNEQFFGPGTRLTVL.

The gene calls are TRBV9 and TRBJ2-6; D remains ambiguous. CDR1 SGDLS and CDR2 YYNGEE come from the germline V gene. CDR3 length: 15 residues. V lost 4 bases and J 0 bases, leaving 8 bases between the germline ends. The CDR3 sequence: CASSPSSSGANVLTF. The CDR3 DNA is TGTGCCAGCAGCCCTTCAAGCTCTGGGGCCAACGTCCTGACTTTC.

This clonotype was seen repeatedly, ten times or more. The rearrangement links TRBV29-1 to TRBJ2-3; possibly TRBD2 for D (5 bases). The CDR3 runs to 15 residues. Germline assignment: CDR1 SQVTM and CDR2 ANQGSEA. The V gene lost 4 bases and the J gene lost 4 bases, with 18 bases spanning the gap. CDR3 loop: CSVAASYRGPDTQYF. CDR3 coding DNA: TGCAGCGTTGCGGCTAGCTACCGGGGTCCAGATACGCAGTATTTT.

This clonotype was recorded at least ten times. This sequence joins TRBV5-1 and TRBJ2-1, with 9 positions matching TRBD2. Germline loops: CDR1 SGHRS, CDR2 YFSETQ. The CDR3 is 16 amino acids. V dropped 1 base and J dropped 5; count of bases not matched to a gene: 7. CDR3 loop: CASSLMASGTHNEQFF. The DNA of the CDR3 is TGCGCCAGCAGCTTGATGGCTAGCGGGACCCACAATGAGCAGTTCTTC.

This clonotype was counted many times. This chain joins TRBV29-1 and TRBJ1-1, with a weak D call TRBD1 (5 bases). Per germline, CDR1 SQVTM and CDR2 ANQGSEA. V was trimmed by 7 bases and J by 1 base, leaving 7 bases between them. The CDR3 consists of 11 residues. CDR3 in DNA: TGCAGCGGCGGGGGGAACACTGAAGCTTTCTTT. It codes for CSGGGNTEAFF.

This clonotype was detected ten times or more. The V and J genes are TRBV4-2 and TRBJ2-6; TRBD1 is a possible D gene (6 bases). The V gene's germline CDR1 is LGHNA and CDR2 YNFKEQ. The CDR3 consists of 19 residues. The V gene lost 0 bases and the J gene lost 4 bases, with 19 bases spanning the gap. The CDR3 protein is CASSQDPSGAGAGANVLTF. The CDR3 DNA sequence: TGTGCCAGCAGCCAAGATCCCTCGGGCGCAGGGGCCGGGGCCAACGTCCTGACTTTC.

There are many counts of this clonotype. The chain is built from TRBV6-6 and TRBJ2-5; 7 bases align to TRBD1. The CDR3 is made up of 15 amino acids. Germline CDR1 is MNHNY and CDR2 is SVGAGI (reference sequence). The V segment lost 5 bases and the J segment 3 bases; nucleotides outside the gene matches: 9. The DNA of the CDR3 is TGTGCCAGCAGTCCCATGAGACAGGGAAAAGAGACCCAGTACTTC. It is translated as CASSPMRQGKETQYF.

This clonotype occurred many times. The J gene is TRBJ1-3, the V gene TRBV5-1, with 7 bases aligning to TRBD1. This CDR3 region has 16 residues. The V and J ends lost 3 bases and 0 bases, in that order; junction bases with no gene match: 6. The germline CDR1 and CDR2 sequences are SGHRS and YFSETQ. The CDR3 DNA reads as TGCGCCAGCAGCTCTAGACAGGGCTACTCTGGAAACACCATATATTTT. This encodes CASSSRQGYSGNTIYF.

At least ten counts were recorded for this clonotype. The chain joins TRBV28 to TRBJ2-7, with D possibly being TRBD2 (5 bases). Germline-derived CDR1 and CDR2 are MDHEN and SYDVKM. The CDR3 has 14 residues. The ends were cut back, 3 bases at V and 4 bases at J, with 13 bases in the middle. Written as DNA, the CDR3 is TGTGCCAGCAGTTTTCCGGACGAGGGTTACGAGCAGTACTTC. This gives the protein CASSFPDEGYEQYF.

This clonotype has ten or more counts. The V and J genes are TRBV12-3 or TRBV12-4 and TRBJ2-1; tentatively, D is TRBD1 or TRBD2 (6 bases each). The CDR3 has 13 residues. The V end was cut by 3 bases, the J end by 6 bases, with 9 bases between. CDR3 DNA sequence: TGTGCCAGCAGTTTCGGGGGCCCCAATGAGCAGTTCTTC. Its translation is CASSFGGPNEQFF.

Ten or more counts support this clonotype. The V gene is TRBV7-9, the J gene TRBJ2-7, with TRBD1 matching over 11 bases. With 5 bases clipped from V and 7 bases from J, the junction kept 10 bases outside the gene matches. The germline V gene has CDR1 SEHNR and CDR2 FQNEAQ (reference sequence). The CDR3 spans 15 residues. CDR3 region: CASSPGQGAAEEQYV. CDR3 bases: TGTGCCAGCAGCCCAGGACAGGGGGCAGCTGAAGAGCAGTACGTC.

This clonotype was counted at least ten times. V usage is TRBV5-1 and J usage is TRBJ2-2; the match to TRBD2 covers 11 bases. Germline V gene data show CDR1 as SGHRS and CDR2 as YFSETQ. CDR3 size: 16 residues. The V and J ends lost 3 bases and 7 bases, in that order; junction bases with no gene match: 8. The CDR3 coding sequence is TGCGCCAGCAGCTCCTTTAGCGGGGGGGCGATCGGGGAGCTGTTTTTT. Its translation is CASSSFSGGAIGELFF. Filled out from reference TRBV5-1 and TRBJ2-2, the complete variable domain reads KAGVTQTPRYLIKTRGQQVTLSCSPISGHRSVSWYQQTPGQGLQFLFEYFSETQRNKGNFPGRFSGRQFSNSRSEMNVSTLELGDSALYLCASSSFSGGAIGELFFGEGSRLTVL.

This clonotype has at least ten counts. CDR3 DNA: TGCGCCAGCAGCTTGGTGGGGGAGCAGTTCTTC. It translates to CASSLVGEQFF. V usage is TRBV5-1 and J usage is TRBJ2-1; no reliable D call. Germline loops: CDR1 SGHRS, CDR2 YFSETQ. Trimming stripped 0 bases from V and 10 bases from J, with 5 bases between. CDR3 length: 11 residues.

The table lists this clonotype with many counts. The chain has TRBV20-1 and TRBJ1-1; 7 bases match TRBD1. With 4 bases clipped from V and 0 bases from J, the junction kept 8 bases outside the gene matches. Germline lookup yields CDR1 DFQATT and CDR2 SNEGSKA (reference sequence). CDR3 length: 15 residues. CDR3 in amino acids: CSAITGAIVNTEAFF. In DNA, the CDR3 is TGCAGTGCTATAACAGGGGCCATAGTGAACACTGAAGCTTTCTTT.

This clonotype was seen many times. The genes are TRBV20-1 and TRBJ1-4; TRBD1 matches at 11 bases. Per the germline V gene, CDR1 is DFQATT and CDR2 is SNEGSKA (reference sequence). Trimming removed 3 bases from V and 1 base from J; junction bases left unmatched: 7. The CDR3 spans 17 residues. Written as DNA, the CDR3 is TGCAGTGCTAGTCACCCGGGACAGGGGGGAACTAATGAAAAACTGTTTTTT. It encodes CSASHPGQGGTNEKLFF.

This clonotype was observed many times. This rearrangement joins TRBV27 to TRBJ2-5; possible D gene TRBD2, 5 bases. V lost 6 bases, J lost 1 base, and 12 bases lay in between. The CDR3 runs 14 residues. Germline V gives CDR1 MNHEY, CDR2 SMNVEV (reference sequence). CDR3 coding DNA: TGTGCCAGCAGAAAGCGGCTGCCCCAAGAGACCCAGTACTTC. Its translation: CASRKRLPQETQYF.

This clonotype was recorded many times. The chain has TRBV6-1 and TRBJ2-1, with D uncertain. Trimming cost V 10 bases and J 3 bases, with 16 bases left between them. The germline CDR1 and CDR2 sequences are MNHNS and SASEGT. CDR3 size: 14 residues. CDR3 in amino acids: CANDWKWLYNEQFF. For the CDR3, the DNA is TGTGCCAACGACTGGAAATGGCTCTACAATGAGCAGTTCTTC.

This clonotype was observed many times. V usage is TRBV13 and J usage is TRBJ1-1; 7 nucleotides agree with TRBD1. V lost 4 bases, J lost 3 bases, and 8 bases stayed unmatched. Germline CDR1 PRHDT, CDR2 FYEKMQ (reference sequence). The CDR3 is 15 residues long. CDR3 loop: CASSSPTGTDTEAFF. The CDR3, as DNA: TGTGCCAGCAGCTCCCCGACAGGGACGGACACTGAAGCTTTCTTT. The full variable domain, rest sourced from reference TRBV13 and TRBJ1-1, is AAGVIQSPRHLIKEKRETATLKCYPIPRHDTVYWYQQGPGQDPQFLISFYEKMQSDKGSIPDRFSAQQFSDYHSELNMSSLELGDSALYFCASSSPTGTDTEAFFGQGTRLTVV.